The source of this T cell receptor beta chain is a study of CD8 T cells in Susac syndrome. Overall study findings and caveats: The study acknowledged a relatively small number of individuals in its TCR sequencing and HLA analysis.

Trimming took off 2 bases at V and 6 bases at J, with 15 bases between the two ends. CDR1 SGHAT and CDR2 FQDESV come from the germline V gene (reference sequence). The CDR3 totals 15 residues. Negative isolation yielded the CD8+ and CD4+ T cells, while FACS enriched the TEMRA cells. This clonotype was counted a single time. No antigen is known for it. Random hexamers were used to reverse transcribe an amount of about 0.45 to 1 ug RNA. The method of amplification for TCR beta CDR3 was immunoSEQ multiplex PCR, covering 54 Vbeta and 13 Jbeta. TCRdb reanalysed the immunoSEQ multiplex PCR reads using MiXCR and keeps one entry per CDR3 protein. Of around 150,000 distinct CDR3 sequences in the sample, around 95% are singletons; the top ten hold more than 0.15%.

The sequencing sample was made of CD8+ T cells from PBMCs. This chain joins TRBV11-1 and TRBJ2-3; D perhaps matches TRBD2 (5 bases). The sequence was collected from a human donor with Susac syndrome. The CDR3 DNA is TGTGCCAGCAGCTTAACCGGCGGGTCGAGGGATACGCAGTATTTT. This encodes CASSLTGGSRDTQYF.